This T cell receptor (beta chain) was sequenced for a study of cytomegalovirus exposure and HLA in healthy donors. Study-wide results and limits: The authors enumerated 164 TCR beta chains as linked to cytomegalovirus. On later analysis, the bulk of CMV-associated TCR beta chains appeared to be HLA-restricted. TCR beta V- and J-gene trimming, according to a later analysis, was linked to a missense DCLRE1C variant. There were reportedly fewer N-insertions in an Asian-associated ancestry cluster than the approximately 670-donor mean, in a later analysis.

V gave up 7 bases and J gave up 6 bases; unmatched junction bases: 5. The CDR3 has 14 residues. In germline, CDR1 is LNHDA, CDR2 SQIVND (reference sequence). Regarding this clone: The antigen is not known.

Both 60 Vbeta primers and 13 Jbeta primers went into the PCR. Generated by immunoSEQ multiplex PCR, the TCRdb table keeps only in-frame clones and is missing some. The sample lists about 190,000 clones, about 89% occurring once. The receptor comes from a man younger than 40 in good health and CMV-seronegative. The chain joins TRBV19 to TRBJ1-4, with 10 bases fitting TRBD1. The sequencing sample was made of PBMCs. CDR3 sequence reads: CASTPGTGDEKLFF. For the CDR3, the DNA is TGTGCCAGTACCCCCGGGACAGGGGATGAAAAACTGTTTTTT.